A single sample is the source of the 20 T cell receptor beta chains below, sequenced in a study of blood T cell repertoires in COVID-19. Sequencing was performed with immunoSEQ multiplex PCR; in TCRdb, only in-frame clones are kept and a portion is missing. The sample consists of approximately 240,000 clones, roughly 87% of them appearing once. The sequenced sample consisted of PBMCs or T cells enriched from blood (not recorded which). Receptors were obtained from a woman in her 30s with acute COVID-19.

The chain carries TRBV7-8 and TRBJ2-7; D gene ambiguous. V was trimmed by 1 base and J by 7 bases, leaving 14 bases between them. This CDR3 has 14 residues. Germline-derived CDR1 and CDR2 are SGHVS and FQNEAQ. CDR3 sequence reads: CASSLESVVPEQYF. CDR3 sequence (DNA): TGTGCCAGCAGCTTAGAGTCCGTAGTCCCAGAGCAGTACTTC.

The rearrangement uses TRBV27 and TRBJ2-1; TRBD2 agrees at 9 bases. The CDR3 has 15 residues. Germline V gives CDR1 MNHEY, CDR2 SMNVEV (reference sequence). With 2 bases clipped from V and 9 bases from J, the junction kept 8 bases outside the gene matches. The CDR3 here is CASSLGLAGLGEQFF. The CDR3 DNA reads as TGTGCCAGCAGTTTAGGGCTAGCGGGATTAGGTGAGCAGTTCTTC.

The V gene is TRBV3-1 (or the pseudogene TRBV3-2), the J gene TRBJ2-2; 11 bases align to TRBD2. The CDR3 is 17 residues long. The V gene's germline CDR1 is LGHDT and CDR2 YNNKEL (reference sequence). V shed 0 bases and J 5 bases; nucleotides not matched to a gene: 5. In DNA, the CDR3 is TGTGCCAGCAGCCAAGATATAAGACTAGCGGGAACCGGGGAGCTGTTTTTT. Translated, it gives CASSQDIRLAGTGELFF.

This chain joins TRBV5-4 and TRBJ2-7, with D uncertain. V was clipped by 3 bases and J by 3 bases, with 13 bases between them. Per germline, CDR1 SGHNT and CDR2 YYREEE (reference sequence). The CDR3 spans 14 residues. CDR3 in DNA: TGTGCCAGCAGCTCCGACCTGGGCGTCTACGAGCAGTACTTC. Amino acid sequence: CASSSDLGVYEQYF.

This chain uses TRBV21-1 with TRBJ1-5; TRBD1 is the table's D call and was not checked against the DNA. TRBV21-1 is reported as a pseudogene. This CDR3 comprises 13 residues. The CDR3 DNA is TGTGCCAGCAAGGACAGAGACAATCAGCCCCAGCATTTT. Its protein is CASKDRDNQPQHF.

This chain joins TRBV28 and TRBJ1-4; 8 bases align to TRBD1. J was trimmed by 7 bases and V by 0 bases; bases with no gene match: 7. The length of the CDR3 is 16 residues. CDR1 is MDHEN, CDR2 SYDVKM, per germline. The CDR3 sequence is CASSLWTPGQVEKLFF. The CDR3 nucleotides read TGTGCCAGCAGTTTATGGACTCCGGGACAGGTTGAAAAACTGTTTTTT.

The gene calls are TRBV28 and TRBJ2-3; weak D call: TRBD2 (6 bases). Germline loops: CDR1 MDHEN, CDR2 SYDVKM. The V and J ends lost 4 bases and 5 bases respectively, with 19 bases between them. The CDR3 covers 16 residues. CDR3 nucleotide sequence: TGTGCCAGCAGTTCCGGGACTTTATCCCTACGAGATACGCAGTATTTT. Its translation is CASSSGTLSLRDTQYF.

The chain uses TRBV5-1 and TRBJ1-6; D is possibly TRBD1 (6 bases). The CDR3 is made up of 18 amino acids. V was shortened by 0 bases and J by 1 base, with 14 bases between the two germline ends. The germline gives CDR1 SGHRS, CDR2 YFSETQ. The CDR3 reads CASSLAGGGLSYNSPLHF. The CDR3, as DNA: TGCGCCAGCAGCTTGGCGGGCGGGGGCCTATCCTATAATTCACCCCTCCACTTT.

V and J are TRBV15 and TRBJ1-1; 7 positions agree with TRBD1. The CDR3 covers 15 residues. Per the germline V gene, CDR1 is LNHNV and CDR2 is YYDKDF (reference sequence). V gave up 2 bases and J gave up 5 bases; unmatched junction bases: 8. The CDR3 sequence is CATSRPQTGRTEAFF. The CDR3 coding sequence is TGTGCCACCAGCAGACCCCAGACAGGGCGGACTGAAGCTTTCTTT.

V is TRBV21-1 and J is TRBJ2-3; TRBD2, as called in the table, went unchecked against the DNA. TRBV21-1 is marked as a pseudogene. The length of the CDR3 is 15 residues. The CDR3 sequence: CASSKTSARTRRQYF. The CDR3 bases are TGTGCCAGCAGCAAAACTTCGGCGAGGACTAGAAGGCAGTATTTT.

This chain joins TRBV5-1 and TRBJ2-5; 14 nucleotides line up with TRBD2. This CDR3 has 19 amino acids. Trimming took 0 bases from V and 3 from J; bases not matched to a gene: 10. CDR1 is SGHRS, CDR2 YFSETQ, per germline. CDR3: CASSLAAGLAGGPKETQYF. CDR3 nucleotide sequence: TGCGCCAGCAGCTTGGCCGCTGGACTAGCGGGGGGCCCTAAAGAGACCCAGTACTTC.

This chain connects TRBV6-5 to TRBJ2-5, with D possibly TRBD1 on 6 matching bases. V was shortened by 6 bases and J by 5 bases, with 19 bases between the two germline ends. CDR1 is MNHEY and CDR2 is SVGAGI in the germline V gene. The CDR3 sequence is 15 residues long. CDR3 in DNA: TGTGCCAGCAGGGCCGTCAGGGGAAGAGGCGAGACCCAGTACTTC. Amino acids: CASRAVRGRGETQYF.

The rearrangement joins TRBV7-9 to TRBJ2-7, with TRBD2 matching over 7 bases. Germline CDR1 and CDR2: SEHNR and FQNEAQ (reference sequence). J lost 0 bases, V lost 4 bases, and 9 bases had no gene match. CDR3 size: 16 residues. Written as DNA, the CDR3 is TGTGCCAGCAGCTCACTAGACGGCGGGAGCTCCTACGAGCAGTACTTC. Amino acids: CASSSLDGGSSYEQYF.

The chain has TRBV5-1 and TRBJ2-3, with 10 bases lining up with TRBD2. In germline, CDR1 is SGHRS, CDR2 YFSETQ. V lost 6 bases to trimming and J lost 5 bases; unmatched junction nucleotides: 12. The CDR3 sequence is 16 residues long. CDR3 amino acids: CASMRAGGFSGDTQYF. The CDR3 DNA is TGCGCCAGCATGCGAGCGGGAGGGTTCAGTGGAGATACGCAGTATTTT.

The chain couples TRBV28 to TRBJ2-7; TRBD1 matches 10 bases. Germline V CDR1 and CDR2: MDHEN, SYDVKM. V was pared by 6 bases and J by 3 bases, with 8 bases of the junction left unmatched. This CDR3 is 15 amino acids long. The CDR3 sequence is CASRSGQGGFYEQYF. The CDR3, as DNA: TGTGCCAGCAGGTCTGGACAGGGGGGGTTCTACGAGCAGTACTTC.

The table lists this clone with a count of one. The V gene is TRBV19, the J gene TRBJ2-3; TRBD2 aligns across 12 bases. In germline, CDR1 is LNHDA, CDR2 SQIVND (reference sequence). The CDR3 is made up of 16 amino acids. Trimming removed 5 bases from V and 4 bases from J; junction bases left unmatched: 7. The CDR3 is CASSAPTSGSPDTQYF. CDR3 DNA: TGTGCCAGTAGTGCCCCGACTAGCGGGAGCCCAGATACGCAGTATTTT.

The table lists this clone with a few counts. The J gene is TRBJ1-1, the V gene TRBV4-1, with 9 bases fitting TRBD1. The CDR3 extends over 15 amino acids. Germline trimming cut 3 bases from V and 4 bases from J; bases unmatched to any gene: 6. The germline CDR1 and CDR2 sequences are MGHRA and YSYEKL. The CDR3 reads CASSQGQGRITEAFF. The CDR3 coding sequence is TGCGCCAGCAGCCAGGGACAGGGTCGCATCACTGAAGCTTTCTTT.

The CDR3 nucleotides are TGTGCCAGCAGTTACTCGATCGGAGGACCGAACACTGAAGCTTTCTTT. It yields the protein CASSYSIGGPNTEAFF. The J gene is TRBJ1-1, the V gene TRBV6-5; D is unclear. Germline CDR1 is MNHEY and CDR2 is SVGAGI. The CDR3 has 16 amino acids. V was shortened by 0 bases and J by 1 base, with 12 bases between the two germline ends.

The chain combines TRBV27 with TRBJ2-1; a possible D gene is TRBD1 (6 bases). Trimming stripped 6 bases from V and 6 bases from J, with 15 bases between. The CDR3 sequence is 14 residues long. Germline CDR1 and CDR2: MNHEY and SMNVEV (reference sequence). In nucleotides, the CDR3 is TGTGCCAGCAGCCTCCTCACCAGGGGCAATGAGCAGTTCTTC. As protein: CASSLLTRGNEQFF.

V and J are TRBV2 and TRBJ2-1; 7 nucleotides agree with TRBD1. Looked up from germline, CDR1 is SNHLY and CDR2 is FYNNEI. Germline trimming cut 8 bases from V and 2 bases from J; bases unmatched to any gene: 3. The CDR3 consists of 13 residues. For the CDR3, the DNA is TGTGCCAGCCGGGACAGCACCTACAATGAGCAGTTCTTC. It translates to CASRDSTYNEQFF.